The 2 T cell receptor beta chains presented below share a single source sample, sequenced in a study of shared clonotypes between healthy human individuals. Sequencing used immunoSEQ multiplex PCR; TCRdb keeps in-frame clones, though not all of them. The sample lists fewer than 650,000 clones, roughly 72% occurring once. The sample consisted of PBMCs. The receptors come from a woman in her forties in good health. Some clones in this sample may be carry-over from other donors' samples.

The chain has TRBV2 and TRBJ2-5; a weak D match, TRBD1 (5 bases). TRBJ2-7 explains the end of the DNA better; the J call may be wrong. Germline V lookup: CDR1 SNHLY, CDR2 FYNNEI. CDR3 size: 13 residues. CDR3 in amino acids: CASTDRALYEQYF. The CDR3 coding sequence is TGTGCCAGCACAGACAGAGCCCTCTACGAGCAGTACTTC.

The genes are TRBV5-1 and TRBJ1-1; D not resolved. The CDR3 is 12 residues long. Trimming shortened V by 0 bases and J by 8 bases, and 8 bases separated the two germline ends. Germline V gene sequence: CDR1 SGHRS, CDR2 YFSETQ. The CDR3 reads CASSLAGQEAFF. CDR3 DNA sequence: TGCGCCAGCAGCTTGGCCGGTCAGGAAGCTTTCTTT.